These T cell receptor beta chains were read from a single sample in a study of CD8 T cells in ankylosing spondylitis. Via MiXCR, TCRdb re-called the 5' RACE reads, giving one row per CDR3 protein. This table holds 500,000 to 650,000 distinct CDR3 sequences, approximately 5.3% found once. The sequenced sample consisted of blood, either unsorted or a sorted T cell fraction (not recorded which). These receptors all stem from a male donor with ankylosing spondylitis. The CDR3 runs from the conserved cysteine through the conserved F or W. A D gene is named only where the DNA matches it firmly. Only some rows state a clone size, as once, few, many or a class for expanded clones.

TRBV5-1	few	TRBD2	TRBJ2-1	CASSWRERLTYNEQFF	TGCGCCAGCAGTTGGCGGGAGAGGCTTACCTACAATGAGCAGTTCTTC
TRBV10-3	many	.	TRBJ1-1	CAIGGTEAFF	TGTGCCATTGGGGGTACTGAAGCTTTCTTT
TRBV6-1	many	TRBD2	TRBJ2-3	CASSPPFWTSGRRGNTQYF	TGTGCCAGCAGTCCCCCGTTTTGGACTAGCGGGAGAAGAGGTAATACGCAGTATTTT
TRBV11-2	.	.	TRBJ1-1	CASNFEWGARAEAFF	TGTGCCAGCAACTTCGAATGGGGAGCCCGCGCTGAAGCTTTCTTT
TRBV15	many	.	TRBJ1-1	CATSRDLTEGEAFF	TGTGCCACCAGCAGAGATCTGACGGAAGGTGAAGCTTTCTTT
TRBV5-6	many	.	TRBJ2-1	CASSPSELAWDNEQFF	TGTGCCAGCAGCCCCTCGGAGCTAGCGTGGGACAATGAGCAGTTCTTC
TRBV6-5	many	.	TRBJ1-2	CASSYSGGNYGYTF	TGTGCCAGCAGTTACTCGGGAGGGAACTATGGCTACACCTTC
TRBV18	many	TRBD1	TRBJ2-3	CASSPVQGASADTQYF	TGTGCCAGCTCACCAGTTCAGGGGGCATCGGCAGATACGCAGTATTTT
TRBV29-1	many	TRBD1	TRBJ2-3	CSVEAYRGTDTQYF	TGCAGCGTTGAAGCATACAGGGGAACAGATACGCAGTATTTT
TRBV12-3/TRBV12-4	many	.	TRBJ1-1	CASSLSSNTEAFF	TGTGCCAGCAGCCTCTCTTCGAACACTGAAGCTTTCTTT
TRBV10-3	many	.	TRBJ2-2	CAITTGGTGELFF	TGTGCCATCACAACCGGGGGAACCGGGGAGCTGTTTTTT
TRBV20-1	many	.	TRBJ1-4	CSARDGEKLFF	TGCAGTGCTAGAGATGGTGAAAAACTGTTTTTT
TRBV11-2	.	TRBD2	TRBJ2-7	CASSTTGTSGDNSYEQYF	TGTGCCAGCAGCACCACCGGGACTAGCGGGGATAACTCCTACGAGCAGTACTTC
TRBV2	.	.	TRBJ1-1	CAIGVRNTEAFF	TGTGCCATAGGGGTCCGGAACACTGAAGCTTTCTTT